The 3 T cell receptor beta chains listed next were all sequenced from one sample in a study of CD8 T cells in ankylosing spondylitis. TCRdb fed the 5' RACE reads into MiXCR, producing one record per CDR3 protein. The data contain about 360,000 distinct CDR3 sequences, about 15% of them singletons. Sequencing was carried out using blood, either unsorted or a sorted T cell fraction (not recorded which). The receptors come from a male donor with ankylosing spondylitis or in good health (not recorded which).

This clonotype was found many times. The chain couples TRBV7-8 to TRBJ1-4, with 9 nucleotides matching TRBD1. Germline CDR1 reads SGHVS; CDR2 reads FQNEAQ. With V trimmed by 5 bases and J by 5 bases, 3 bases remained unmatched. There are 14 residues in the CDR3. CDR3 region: CASSPTGGNEKLFF. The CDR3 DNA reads TGTGCCAGCAGCCCGACAGGGGGAAATGAAAAACTGTTTTTT.

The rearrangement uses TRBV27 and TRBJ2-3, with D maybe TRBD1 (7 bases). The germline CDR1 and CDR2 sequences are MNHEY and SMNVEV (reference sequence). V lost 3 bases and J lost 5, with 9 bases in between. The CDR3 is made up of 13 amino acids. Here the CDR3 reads CASSFQGGDTQYF. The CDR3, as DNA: TGTGCCAGCAGTTTTCAGGGGGGAGATACGCAGTATTTT.

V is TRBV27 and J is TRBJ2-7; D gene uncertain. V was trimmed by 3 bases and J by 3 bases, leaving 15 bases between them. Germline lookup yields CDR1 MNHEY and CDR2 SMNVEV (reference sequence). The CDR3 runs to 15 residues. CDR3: CASSLAGHKIYEQYF. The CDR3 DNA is TGTGCCAGCAGTTTGGCAGGCCACAAAATCTACGAGCAGTACTTC.